The 13 T cell receptor beta chains below all came from one sample that was sequenced in a study of T-cell reconstitution after alpha-beta-depleted transplantation in children. Construction of the TCRbeta library involved unique molecular identifiers. TCRdb passed the PCR reads through MiXCR, listing each CDR3 protein once. The sample records 230,000 or so distinct CDR3 sequences, around 12% being singletons. Material: PBMCs from the stem cell graft donor, obtained from the stem cell graft. The source of these receptors is a human donor who donated a stem cell graft to a child with acute lymphoblastic leukemia.

This clonotype was seen at least ten times. The genes are TRBV20-1 and TRBJ2-5; TRBD2 aligns across 7 bases. V was pared by 0 bases and J by 4 bases, with 5 bases of the junction left unmatched. Germline V gives CDR1 DFQATT, CDR2 SNEGSKA (reference sequence). This CDR3 has 14 amino acids. Here the CDR3 reads CSARDPGGTETQYF. The CDR3 nucleotides read TGCAGTGCTAGAGATCCGGGGGGAACAGAGACCCAGTACTTC.

This clonotype was detected many times. The gene calls are TRBV7-2 and TRBJ1-5, with D possibly matching TRBD1 (6 bases). The V gene lost 0 bases and the J gene lost 1 base, with 13 bases spanning the gap. Germline V lookup: CDR1 SGHTA, CDR2 FQGNSA. The CDR3 sequence is 17 residues long. CDR3 sequence (DNA): TGTGCCAGCAGCTTAGCCCCGTACAGGGAGAGCAATCAGCCCCAGCATTTT. Its translation: CASSLAPYRESNQPQHF.

Points on this clonotype: This may stem from a read error, because a much larger clone lies one nucleotide away. This sequence joins TRBV27 and TRBJ2-1, with a weak D call TRBD2 (6 bases). The CDR3 is 15 residues long. Germline values: CDR1 MNHEY, CDR2 SMNVEV (reference sequence). The CDR3 DNA follows: TGTGCCAGCAGTTCCCCCGGGACTCTTTTCAATGACCAGTTCTTC. Encoded protein: CASSSPGTLFNDQFF.

A single count supports this clonotype. The chain has TRBV7-9 and TRBJ1-4, with D perhaps matching TRBD1 (6 bases). V was cut by 8 bases and J by 5 bases, with 18 bases left in between. Germline V CDR1 and CDR2: SEHNR, FQNEAQ (reference sequence). The CDR3 extends over 15 amino acids. DNA for the CDR3: TGTGCCAGCTCCCTCCGGGACATCGGAAATGAAAAACTGTTTTTT. It yields the protein CASSLRDIGNEKLFF.

In its sample, this clonotype was seen many times. The chain links TRBV5-1 to TRBJ2-5; TRBD2 agrees at 14 bases. V lost 4 bases, J lost 3 bases, and 2 bases stayed unmatched. CDR3 length: 15 residues. CDR1 is SGHRS, CDR2 YFSETQ, per germline. CDR3 region: CASSPGLAGEETQYF. The CDR3 nucleotides read TGCGCCAGCAGCCCGGGACTAGCGGGAGAAGAGACCCAGTACTTC.

This clonotype was recorded at least ten times. The V and J genes are TRBV28 and TRBJ2-7, with D perhaps matching TRBD1 or TRBD2 (6 bases each). CDR1 is MDHEN, CDR2 SYDVKM, per germline. The CDR3 length is 13 residues. V lost 4 bases and J 3 bases, leaving 10 bases between the germline ends. CDR3 loop: CASSSGGHYEQYF. CDR3 bases: TGTGCCAGCAGTTCTGGGGGGCACTACGAGCAGTACTTC.

This clonotype was detected ten times or more. This chain joins TRBV5-1 and TRBJ1-5, with 8 bases matching TRBD1. Trimming removed 4 bases from V and 6 bases from J; junction bases left unmatched: 9. Germline CDR1 reads SGHRS; CDR2 reads YFSETQ. CDR3 length: 15 amino acids. The DNA for the CDR3 is TGCGCCAGCAGCGGGGGGACAGGCTTGTCTCAGCCCCAGCATTTT. It yields the protein CASSGGTGLSQPQHF. Using reference TRBV5-1 and TRBJ1-5 for the parts outside the CDR3, the full variable domain is KAGVTQTPRYLIKTRGQQVTLSCSPISGHRSVSWYQQTPGQGLQFLFEYFSETQRNKGNFPGRFSGRQFSNSRSEMNVSTLELGDSALYLCASSGGTGLSQPQHFGDGTRLSIL.

The chain recombines TRBV5-1 with TRBJ2-2; TRBD1 matches at 8 bases. The V gene's germline CDR1 is SGHRS and CDR2 YFSETQ. The J segment lost 6 bases and the V segment lost 4 bases, leaving 5 bases of the junction unmatched. This CDR3 region has 14 residues. The CDR3 DNA reads as TGCGCCAGCAGCCTGCAGGGGGCGGCCGGGGAGCTGTTTTTT. It translates to CASSLQGAAGELFF. The full variable domain, completed using reference TRBV5-1 and TRBJ2-2, is KAGVTQTPRYLIKTRGQQVTLSCSPISGHRSVSWYQQTPGQGLQFLFEYFSETQRNKGNFPGRFSGRQFSNSRSEMNVSTLELGDSALYLCASSLQGAAGELFFGEGSRLTVL.

This clonotype was recorded at least ten times. The chain links TRBV29-1 to TRBJ2-2, with 8 bases lining up with TRBD1. This CDR3 contains 15 residues. J lost 1 base, V lost 6 bases, and 7 bases had no gene match. CDR1 SQVTM and CDR2 ANQGSEA come from the germline V gene. The CDR3 nucleotides read TGCAGCGTCGCCCCCGGGACAGGGAACACCGGGGAGCTGTTTTTT. Protein: CSVAPGTGNTGELFF.

This clonotype was recorded at least ten times. The rearrangement joins TRBV20-1 to TRBJ2-2; the match to TRBD2 covers 10 bases. Germline loops: CDR1 DFQATT, CDR2 SNEGSKA (reference sequence). The CDR3 is made up of 14 amino acids. The ends lost 6 bases at V and 8 bases at J; junction bases unmatched: 9. The CDR3 loop reads CSAELAGVTGELFF. The CDR3 DNA follows: TGCAGTGCGGAGCTAGCGGGGGTGACTGGGGAGCTGTTTTTT.

Ten or more counts support this clonotype. The chain uses TRBV10-3 and TRBJ2-1; unclear D gene. The germline V and J ends were trimmed by 6 bases and 0 bases, with 15 bases remaining between them. The CDR3 totals 16 residues. CDR1 is ENHRY, CDR2 SYGVKD, per germline. The CDR3, as DNA: TGTGCCATCAGAAACAGAGTAGTCCGCTCCTACAATGAGCAGTTCTTC. It specifies CAIRNRVVRSYNEQFF.

This clonotype was counted at least ten times. V usage is TRBV6-1 and J usage is TRBJ1-2; 7 bases are shared with TRBD1. With V trimmed by 6 bases and J by 2 bases, 9 bases remained unmatched. Germline-derived CDR1 and CDR2 are MNHNS and SASEGT. This CDR3 contains 15 residues. In DNA form, the CDR3 reads TGTGCCAGCAGGGATATAAGACAGGGAAACTATGGCTACACCTTC. Encoded protein: CASRDIRQGNYGYTF.

In its sample, this clonotype was seen many times. The chain recombines TRBV29-1 with TRBJ2-3, with D unresolved. Trimming pared 4 bases from V and 6 bases from J, leaving 14 bases between. Germline V CDR1 and CDR2: SQVTM, ANQGSEA. The CDR3 contains 13 residues. CDR3 sequence (DNA): TGCAGCGTTGCACACCTAATAGGGGATACGCAGTATTTT. Translating gives CSVAHLIGDTQYF.